The rows below give T cell receptor beta chains drawn from one sample of a study of cytomegalovirus exposure and HLA in healthy donors. Sequencing was performed with immunoSEQ multiplex PCR; in TCRdb, only in-frame clones are kept and a portion is missing. The sample has some 200,000 clones, roughly 80% seen once. The material sequenced was PBMCs. The receptors were gathered from a woman aged 18-29 years in good health and CMV-seronegative. Each CDR3 is given with its conserved first and last residue. The D gene is left open where the match is weak. Not all rows give a size; the values are once, few, many and, for expanded clones, a class.

j_call d_call clone_size v_call cdr3_nt cdr3_aa
TRBJ2-1 NA few TRBV7-2 TGTGCCAGCAGCTTAGGGCCCAACAATGAGCAGTTCTTC CASSLGPNNEQFF
TRBJ2-1 TRBD2 NA TRBV4-1 TGCGCCAGCAGGCGACTAGCGGAGGGGTATGAGCAGTTCTTC CASRRLAEGYEQFF
TRBJ2-1 TRBD2 NA TRBV29-1 TGCAGCGTTGAAGACCCAGGACTAGCGGGGTATTCCTACAATGAGCAGTTCTTC CSVEDPGLAGYSYNEQFF
TRBJ2-1 NA NA TRBV25-1 TGTGCCAGCAGTATCCCGGACAGCTACAATGAGCAGTTCTTC CASSIPDSYNEQFF
TRBJ2-3 TRBD2 NA TRBV27 TGTGCCAGCAGTTTAAGCGGGAAGGGAGATACGCAGTATTTT CASSLSGKGDTQYF
TRBJ1-5 NA NA TRBV4-1 TGCGCCAGCAGCCAAGATCGCCAGGGCCTCCGGCCCCAGCATTTT CASSQDRQGLRPQHF
TRBJ2-3 NA NA TRBV19 TGTGCCAGTAGTAGGCAGGGTGTCACAGATACGCAGTATTTT CASSRQGVTDTQYF
TRBJ1-5 NA NA TRBV9 TGTGCCAGCAGCAGCGGGGGCCTCGGTCAGCCCCAGCATTTT CASSSGGLGQPQHF
TRBJ2-7 NA NA TRBV7-7 TGTGCCAGCAGCTTAGGGGCGGGACTTTCCTACGAGCAGTACTTC CASSLGAGLSYEQYF
TRBJ1-6 TRBD1 NA TRBV6-6 TGTGCCAGCAGACGACAGGGCCTTGGCTCACCCCTCCACTTT CASRRQGLGSPLHF
TRBJ2-2 TRBD2 NA TRBV7-2 TGTGCCAGCAGCTTACACCCGAGCGGGGGACCCGGGGAGCTGTTTTTT CASSLHPSGGPGELFF
TRBJ2-3 NA few TRBV27 TGTGCCAGCAGTCTCAACCCATACAGGGCAGATACGCAGTATTTT CASSLNPYRADTQYF
TRBJ2-1 TRBD1 NA TRBV28 TGTGCCAGCAGTCAGACAGGGAAGTCTCTCTACAATGAGCAGTTCTTC CASSQTGKSLYNEQFF
TRBJ2-7 NA NA TRBV28 TGTGCCAGCAGTGGCCGGGACTCTGGCCGCTACGAGCAGTACTTC CASSGRDSGRYEQYF
TRBJ1-2 TRBD1 NA TRBV5-5 TGTGCCAGCAGCTCTGGACAGGGTGATGGCTACACCTTC CASSSGQGDGYTF
TRBJ1-1 TRBD1 NA TRBV28 TGTGCCAGCAGTTTTCCAGGGGGCGTGGGTGCTTTCTTT CASSFPGGVGAFF
TRBJ2-7 NA NA TRBV7-6 TGTGCCAGCAGCTCCGACAGGTTCCACGAGCAGTACTTC CASSSDRFHEQYF
TRBJ2-7 NA NA TRBV5-1 TGCGCCAGCAGCGAGACTAGTGGGAGGTCCTACGAGCAGTACTTC CASSETSGRSYEQYF
TRBJ1-2 NA NA TRBV7-2 TGTGCCAGCAGCCCCCCCGGGCAGGGGAACTATGGCTACACCTTC CASSPPGQGNYGYTF
TRBJ2-1 TRBD2 NA TRBV29-1 TGCAGCGTTGAAGTGGGACTAGCGGGAGGGCCATCCTACAATGAGCAGTTCTTC CSVEVGLAGGPSYNEQFF
TRBJ1-2 TRBD1 NA TRBV4-3 TGCGCCAGCAGCCAAGATCATGGACAGGGGAGCAGCTACACCTTC CASSQDHGQGSSYTF
TRBJ1-1 NA NA TRBV19 TGTGCCAGTAGTATTGGGGCAGGGGCGAACACTGAAGCTTTCTTT CASSIGAGANTEAFF
TRBJ2-5 TRBD2 NA TRBV30 TGTGCCTGGACCGGGACTAGCGGGATGTACCAAGAGACCCAGTACTTC CAWTGTSGMYQETQYF
TRBJ2-3 NA NA TRBV5-4 TGTGCCAGCAGCAGGGGACAACCTAGCACAGATACGCAGTATTTT CASSRGQPSTDTQYF
TRBJ2-1 NA few TRBV4-3 TGCGCCAGCAGCCAAGACAGTGTGGTGAGGGACAATGAGCAGTTCTTC CASSQDSVVRDNEQFF
TRBJ2-4 TRBD2 NA TRBV5-1 TGCGCCAGCAGCAGCGGGACTAGCGGGACCCTAGCCAAAAACATTCAGTACTTC CASSSGTSGTLAKNIQYF
TRBJ2-1 TRBD2 NA TRBV2 TGTGCCAGCAGGGACGGACTAGCGGGAGGATTTGAGCAGTTCTTC CASRDGLAGGFEQFF
TRBJ2-1 NA NA TRBV6-5 TGTGCCAGCAGTCCAGGGCTGTACTACAATGAGCAGTTCTTC CASSPGLYYNEQFF
TRBJ1-5 TRBD1 NA TRBV11-2 TGTGCCAGCAGCTTAGGGCCAGGGGGCCCGTCCTATAGCAATCAGCCCCAGCATTTT CASSLGPGGPSYSNQPQHF
TRBJ2-1 TRBD1 NA TRBV10-2 TGCGCCAGCAGTGAGCGGGACAGGGCTTGGAATGAGCAGTTCTTC CASSERDRAWNEQFF
TRBJ1-2 TRBD1 NA TRBV5-4 TGTGCCAGCAGTACTCTGACAGGGAATAGGCATGGCTACACCTTC CASSTLTGNRHGYTF
TRBJ2-1 TRBD2 NA TRBV4-3 TGCGCCAGCAGCCAAGAGAGGCTCGGGGGTTTGGCGGGAGGTCTGAATGAGCAGTTCTTC CASSQERLGGLAGGLNEQFF
TRBJ1-2 NA NA TRBV29-1 TGCAGCGTTATGAGGCAGGGGATCTATGGCTACACCTTC CSVMRQGIYGYTF
TRBJ2-3 TRBD2 NA TRBV6-5 TGTGCCAGCAGTCTAGCGGGAGGGCCGACAGATACGCAGTATTTT CASSLAGGPTDTQYF
TRBJ2-7 TRBD2 NA TRBV7-2 TGTGCCAGCAGCTTCACTAGCGGGAGGAGGCACGAGCAGTACTTC CASSFTSGRRHEQYF
TRBJ1-2 NA NA TRBV7-9 TGTGCCTGCCTGGAACGAGGCCTTGGCTACACCTTC CACLERGLGYTF
TRBJ2-1 TRBD1 NA TRBV25-1 TGTGCCAGCAGTGAATCGCGACAGGGGTTCGAGCAGTTCTTC CASSESRQGFEQFF
TRBJ1-1 NA once TRBV5-6 TGTGCCAGCAGCTTCAGGGGATCTACGGTCACTGAAGCTTTCTTT CASSFRGSTVTEAFF
TRBJ1-2 TRBD1 few TRBV4-3 TGCGCCAGCAGCCAAGGGGCGACAGGGGGCAACTATGGCTACACCTTC CASSQGATGGNYGYTF
TRBJ2-5 NA NA TRBV30 TGTGCCTGGAGCCGAAGACTAAAAGAGACCCAGTACTTC CAWSRRLKETQYF
TRBJ1-5 NA NA TRBV7-2 TGTGCCAGCAGCTTAGAGCGGCATCAGCCCCAGCATTTT CASSLERHQPQHF
TRBJ1-2 NA NA TRBV6-1 TGTGCCAGCAGTGGAGCGAGTGGCTACACCTTC CASSGASGYTF
TRBJ1-4 NA once TRBV19 TGTGCCAGTAGTTCGCTTGGGCGCGATGAAAAACTGTTTTTT CASSSLGRDEKLFF
TRBJ1-5 NA NA TRBV7-2 TGTGCCAGCAGCTTAGGCAGGGATTCCAATCAGCCCCAGCATTTT CASSLGRDSNQPQHF
TRBJ1-4 NA NA TRBV11-2 TGTGCCAGCAGCTTAGCGGTTGGGGGACTAAATGAAAAACTGTTTTTT CASSLAVGGLNEKLFF
TRBJ2-4 TRBD1 NA TRBV7-9 TGTGCCAGCAGCCCTTTCGGGGTGGGGGACAGTCAGTACTTC CASSPFGVGDSQYF
TRBJ1-5 NA NA TRBV14 TGTGCCAGCAGCCAAGCTTTTAGCAATCAGCCCCAGCATTTT CASSQAFSNQPQHF
TRBJ2-1 TRBD1 NA TRBV7-2 TGTGCCAGCAGCGCCAGACAGGGGGGCGATGAGCAGTTCTTC CASSARQGGDEQFF
TRBJ2-1 TRBD2 NA TRBV18 TGTGCCAGCTCACCTTGGGCGGGAGGGGAAAATGAGCAGTTCTTC CASSPWAGGENEQFF
TRBJ1-4 TRBD1 NA TRBV11-3 TGTGCCAGCAGCCAAATACAGGGGGCCGGTGAAAAACTGTTTTTT CASSQIQGAGEKLFF
TRBJ2-5 NA NA TRBV19 TGTGCCAGTAGGCTTATAGGGGAAGAGACCCAGTACTTC CASRLIGEETQYF
TRBJ2-1 NA NA TRBV10-2 TGCGCCAGCAGTGAGTCAAGTAGCGTGGACAATGAGCAGTTCTTC CASSESSSVDNEQFF
TRBJ1-4 TRBD1 NA TRBV5-8 TGTGCCAGCAGCATAGGACAGGGTTCTGCTAATGAAAAACTGTTTTTT CASSIGQGSANEKLFF
TRBJ1-1 TRBD1 once TRBV10-3 TGTGCCATCACTAAAGGACAGGGGGACATGAACACTGAAGCTTTCTTT CAITKGQGDMNTEAFF
TRBJ2-5 NA NA TRBV6-1 TGTGCCAGCAGTGAGCGGCAGCCCGCCGGCGAGACCCAGTACTTC CASSERQPAGETQYF